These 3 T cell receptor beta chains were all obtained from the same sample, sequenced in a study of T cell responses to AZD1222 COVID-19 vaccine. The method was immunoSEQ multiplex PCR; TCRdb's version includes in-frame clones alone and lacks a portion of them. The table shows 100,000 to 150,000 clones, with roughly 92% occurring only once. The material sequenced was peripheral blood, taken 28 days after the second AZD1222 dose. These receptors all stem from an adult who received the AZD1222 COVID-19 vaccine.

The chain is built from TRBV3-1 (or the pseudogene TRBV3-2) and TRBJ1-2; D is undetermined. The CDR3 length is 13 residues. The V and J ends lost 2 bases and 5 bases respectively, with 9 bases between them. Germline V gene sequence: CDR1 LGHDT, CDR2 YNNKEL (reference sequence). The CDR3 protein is CASSQSGNYGYTF. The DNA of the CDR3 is TGTGCCAGCAGCCAATCAGGCAATTATGGCTACACCTTC.

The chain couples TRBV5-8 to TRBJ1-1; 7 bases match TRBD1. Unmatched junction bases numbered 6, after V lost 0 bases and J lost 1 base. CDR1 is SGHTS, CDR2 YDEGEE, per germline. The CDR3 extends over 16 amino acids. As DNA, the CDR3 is TGTGCCAGCAGCTTGGACCTTAGGGGGCGGAACACTGAAGCTTTCTTT. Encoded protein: CASSLDLRGRNTEAFF. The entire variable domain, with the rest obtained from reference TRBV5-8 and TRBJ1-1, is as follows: EAGVTQSPTHLIKTRGQQATLRCSPISGHTSVYWYQQALGLGLQFLLWYDEGEERNRGNFPPRFSGRQFPNYSSELNVNALELEDSALYLCASSLDLRGRNTEAFFGQGTRLTVV.

This CDR3 reads CASQNPGLAGDGDEQFF. The CDR3 region has the DNA TGTGCCTCGCAAAACCCGGGACTAGCGGGAGACGGAGATGAGCAGTTCTTC. The rearrangement uses TRBV19 and TRBJ2-1; 14 bases align to TRBD2. Per germline, CDR1 LNHDA and CDR2 SQIVND (reference sequence). The J segment lost 8 bases and the V segment lost 11 bases, leaving 17 bases of the junction unmatched. The CDR3 length is 17 residues. Full variable domain (outside the CDR3, taken from reference TRBV19 and TRBJ2-1): DGGITQSPKYLFRKEGQNVTLSCEQNLNHDAMYWYRQDPGQGLRLIYYSQIVNDFQKGDIAEGYSVSREKKESFPLTVTSAQKNPTAFYLCASQNPGLAGDGDEQFFGPGTRLTVL.